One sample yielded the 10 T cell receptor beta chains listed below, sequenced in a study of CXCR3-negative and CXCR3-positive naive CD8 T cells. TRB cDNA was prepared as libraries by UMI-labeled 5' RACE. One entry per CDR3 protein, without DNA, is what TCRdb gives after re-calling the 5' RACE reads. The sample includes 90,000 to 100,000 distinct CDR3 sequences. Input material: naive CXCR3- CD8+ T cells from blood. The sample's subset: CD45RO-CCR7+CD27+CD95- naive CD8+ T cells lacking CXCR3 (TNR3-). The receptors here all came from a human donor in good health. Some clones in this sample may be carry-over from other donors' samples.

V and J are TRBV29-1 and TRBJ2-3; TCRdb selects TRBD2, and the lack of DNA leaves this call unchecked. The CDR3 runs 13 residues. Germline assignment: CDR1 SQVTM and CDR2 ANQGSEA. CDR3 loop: CSATSGRTDTQYF.

The CDR3 region is CASSTGTGIDEQYF. The genes are TRBV7-2 and TRBJ2-7; the TCRdb D gene call, TRBD1, has no DNA to confirm it. Germline loops: CDR1 SGHTA, CDR2 FQGNSA. The CDR3 has 14 amino acids.

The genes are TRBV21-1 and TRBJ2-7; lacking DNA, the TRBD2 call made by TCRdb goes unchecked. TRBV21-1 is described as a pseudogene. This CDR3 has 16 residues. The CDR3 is CASSKEAKGLTYEQYF.

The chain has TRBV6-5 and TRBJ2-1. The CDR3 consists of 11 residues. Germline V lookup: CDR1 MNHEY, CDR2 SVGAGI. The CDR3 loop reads CASSVYNEQFF.

The CDR3 spells CASRASSTYEQYF. The chain recombines TRBV5-1 with TRBJ2-7. CDR3 length: 13 residues. Germline CDR1 is SGHRS and CDR2 is YFSETQ.

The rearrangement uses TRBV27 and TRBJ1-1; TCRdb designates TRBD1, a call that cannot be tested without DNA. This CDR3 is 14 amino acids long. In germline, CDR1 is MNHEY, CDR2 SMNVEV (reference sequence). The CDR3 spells CATSSLEGAIEAFF.

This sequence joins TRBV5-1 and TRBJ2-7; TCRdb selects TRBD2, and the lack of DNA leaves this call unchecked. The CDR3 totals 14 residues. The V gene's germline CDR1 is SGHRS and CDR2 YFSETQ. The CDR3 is CASMGTSGFYEQYF.

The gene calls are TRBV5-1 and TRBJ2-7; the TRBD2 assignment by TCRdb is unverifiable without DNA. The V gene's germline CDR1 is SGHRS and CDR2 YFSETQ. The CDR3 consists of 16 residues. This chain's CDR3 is CASSLEPGLAIYEQYF.

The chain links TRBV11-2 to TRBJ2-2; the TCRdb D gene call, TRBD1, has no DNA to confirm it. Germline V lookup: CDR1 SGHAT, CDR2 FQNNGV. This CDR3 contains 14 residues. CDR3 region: CASSSDRDLRELFF.

CDR3 residues: CATSRQRANTGELFF. The chain uses TRBV15 and TRBJ2-2. The V gene's germline CDR1 is LNHNV and CDR2 YYDKDF (reference sequence). The CDR3 spans 15 residues.